This TCR beta chain originates from a study of T cells expressing NK-cell markers. Broader study findings: It remained uncertain whether the expanded NKG2C+ T cell clones were specific for HCMV antigens. The study found dominant NKG2C+ clonotypes at roughly 1.0-8% of CD8+ T cells in over five donors.

CDR1 SQVTM and CDR2 ANQGSEA come from the germline V gene. The CDR3 totals 13 residues. Comments on this clonotype: Its target is unknown.

The authors made TCR beta cDNA libraries by 5'RACE template switching. This switching added a universal primer site and UMIs. Reprocessing the 5' RACE reads, TCRdb reports a single entry for every CDR3 protein and omits DNA. This sample carries 400,000 or so distinct CDR3 sequences, with 9.5% to 12% going to the ten biggest clones. This chain joins TRBV29-1 and TRBJ1-6; TCRdb lists TRBD1, though no DNA is available to test this call. The clonotype originates from a woman aged 45-59 years in good health. Specimen: blood T cells: a sorted CD56 or NKG2C T cell subset, CD4+ or CD8+ T cells, or bulk PBMC T cells (not recorded which). The CDR3 region is CSAKQGSDSPLHF.